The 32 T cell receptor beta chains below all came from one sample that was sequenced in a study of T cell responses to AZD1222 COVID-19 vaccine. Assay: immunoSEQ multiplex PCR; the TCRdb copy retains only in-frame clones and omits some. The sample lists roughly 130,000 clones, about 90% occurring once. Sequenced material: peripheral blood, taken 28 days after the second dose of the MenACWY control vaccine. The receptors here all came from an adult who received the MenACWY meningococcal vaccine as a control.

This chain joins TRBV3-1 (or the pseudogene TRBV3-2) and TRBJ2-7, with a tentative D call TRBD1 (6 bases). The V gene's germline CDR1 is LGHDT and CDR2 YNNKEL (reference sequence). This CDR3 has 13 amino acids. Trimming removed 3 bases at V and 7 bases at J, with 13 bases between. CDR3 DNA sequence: TGTGCCAGCAGCCACCAACAGGGTGGAGAGCAGTACTTC. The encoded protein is CASSHQQGGEQYF.

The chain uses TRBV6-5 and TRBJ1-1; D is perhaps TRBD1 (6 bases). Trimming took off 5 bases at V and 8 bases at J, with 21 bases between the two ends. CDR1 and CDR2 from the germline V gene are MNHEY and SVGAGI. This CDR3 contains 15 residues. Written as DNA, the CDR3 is TGTGCCAGCAGTCGCTACAGGGAGGTAGCGGGAGAAGCTTTCTTT. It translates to CASSRYREVAGEAFF.

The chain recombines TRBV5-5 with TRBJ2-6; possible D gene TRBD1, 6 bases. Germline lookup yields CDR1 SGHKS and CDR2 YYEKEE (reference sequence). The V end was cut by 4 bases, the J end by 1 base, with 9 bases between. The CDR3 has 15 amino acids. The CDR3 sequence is CASSTQGSGANVLTF. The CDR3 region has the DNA TGTGCCAGCAGCACACAGGGATCTGGGGCCAACGTCCTGACTTTC.

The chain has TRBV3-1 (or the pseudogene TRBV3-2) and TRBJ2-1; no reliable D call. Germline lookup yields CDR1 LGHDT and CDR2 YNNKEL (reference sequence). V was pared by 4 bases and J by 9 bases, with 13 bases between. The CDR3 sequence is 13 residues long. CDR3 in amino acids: CASSPWATIEQFF. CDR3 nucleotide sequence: TGTGCCAGCAGCCCGTGGGCGACGATTGAGCAGTTCTTC.

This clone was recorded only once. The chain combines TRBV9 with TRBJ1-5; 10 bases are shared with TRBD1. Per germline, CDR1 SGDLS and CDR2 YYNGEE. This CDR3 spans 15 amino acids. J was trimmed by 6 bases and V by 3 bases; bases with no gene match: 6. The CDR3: CASSASTGGSQPQHF. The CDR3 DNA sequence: TGTGCCAGCAGCGCGTCGACAGGGGGCAGTCAGCCCCAGCATTTT.

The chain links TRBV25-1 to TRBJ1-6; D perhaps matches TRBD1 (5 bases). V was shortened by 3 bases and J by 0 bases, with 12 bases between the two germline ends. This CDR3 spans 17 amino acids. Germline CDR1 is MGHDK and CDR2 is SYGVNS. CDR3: CASSDMGGGSYNSPLHF. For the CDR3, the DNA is TGTGCCAGCAGTGACATGGGGGGAGGCTCCTATAATTCACCCCTCCACTTT.

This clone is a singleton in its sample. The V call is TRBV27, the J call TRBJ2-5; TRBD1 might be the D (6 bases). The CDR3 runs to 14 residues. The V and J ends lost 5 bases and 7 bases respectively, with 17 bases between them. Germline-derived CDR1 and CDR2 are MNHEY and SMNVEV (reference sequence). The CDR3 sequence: CASSIRQASGTQYF. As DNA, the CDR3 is TGTGCCAGCAGTATCCGACAGGCCTCTGGGACCCAGTACTTC.

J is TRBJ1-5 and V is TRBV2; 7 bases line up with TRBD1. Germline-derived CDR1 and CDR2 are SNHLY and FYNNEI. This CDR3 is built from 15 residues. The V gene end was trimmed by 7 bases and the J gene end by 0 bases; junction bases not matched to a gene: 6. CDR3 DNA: TGTGCCAGCACGGGACAGCTGAATAGCAATCAGCCCCAGCATTTT. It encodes CASTGQLNSNQPQHF.

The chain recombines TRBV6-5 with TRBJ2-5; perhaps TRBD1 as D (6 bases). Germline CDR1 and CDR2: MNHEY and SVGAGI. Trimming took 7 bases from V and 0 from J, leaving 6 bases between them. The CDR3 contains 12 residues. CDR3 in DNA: TGTGCCAGCAAGGGGGACCAAGAGACCCAGTACTTC. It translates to CASKGDQETQYF.

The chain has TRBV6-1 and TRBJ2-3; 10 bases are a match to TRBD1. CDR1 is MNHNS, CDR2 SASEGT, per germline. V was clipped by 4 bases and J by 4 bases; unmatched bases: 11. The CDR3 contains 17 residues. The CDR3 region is CASSGKAGQGNPDTQYF. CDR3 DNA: TGTGCCAGCAGTGGTAAAGCGGGACAGGGGAACCCAGATACGCAGTATTTT.

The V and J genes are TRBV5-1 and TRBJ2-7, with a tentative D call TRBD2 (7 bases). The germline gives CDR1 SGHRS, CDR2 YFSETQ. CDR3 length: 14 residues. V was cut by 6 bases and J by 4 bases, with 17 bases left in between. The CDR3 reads CASTLGGASYEQYF. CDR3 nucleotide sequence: TGCGCCAGCACCCTGGGGGGGGCGAGTTACGAGCAGTACTTC.

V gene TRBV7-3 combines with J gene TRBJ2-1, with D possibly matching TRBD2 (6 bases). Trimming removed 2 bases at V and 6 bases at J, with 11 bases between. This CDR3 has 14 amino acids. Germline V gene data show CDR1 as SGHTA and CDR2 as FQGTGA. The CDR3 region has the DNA TGTGCCAGCAGCTTAGGTGGGACTTTCAATGAGCAGTTCTTC. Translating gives CASSLGGTFNEQFF. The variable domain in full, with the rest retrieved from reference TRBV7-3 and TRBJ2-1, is GAGVSQTPSNKVTEKGKYVELRCDPISGHTALYWYRQSLGQGPEFLIYFQGTGAADDSGLPNDRFFAVRPEGSVSTLKIQRTERGDSAVYLCASSLGGTFNEQFFGPGTRLTVL.

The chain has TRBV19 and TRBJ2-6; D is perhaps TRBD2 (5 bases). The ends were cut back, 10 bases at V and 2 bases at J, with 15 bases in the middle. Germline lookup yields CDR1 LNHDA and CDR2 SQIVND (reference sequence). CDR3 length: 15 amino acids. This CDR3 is CATQPRGPGANVLTF. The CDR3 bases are TGTGCCACCCAACCACGAGGGCCTGGGGCCAACGTCCTGACTTTC.

This CDR3 is CASRTTGSSGNTIYF. Here the CDR3 DNA reads TGTGCCAGTAGGACGACTGGGAGCTCTGGAAACACCATATATTTT. The rearrangement links TRBV19 to TRBJ1-3; D is undetermined. This CDR3 comprises 15 residues. Germline-derived CDR1 and CDR2 are LNHDA and SQIVND (reference sequence). V was clipped by 6 bases and J by 0 bases, with 12 bases between them.

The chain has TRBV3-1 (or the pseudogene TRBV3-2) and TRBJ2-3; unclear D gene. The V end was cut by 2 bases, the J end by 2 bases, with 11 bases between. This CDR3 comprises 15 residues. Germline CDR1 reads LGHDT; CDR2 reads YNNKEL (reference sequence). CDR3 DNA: TGTGCCAGCAGCCAATATCGAAGCGACACAGATACGCAGTATTTT. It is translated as CASSQYRSDTDTQYF.

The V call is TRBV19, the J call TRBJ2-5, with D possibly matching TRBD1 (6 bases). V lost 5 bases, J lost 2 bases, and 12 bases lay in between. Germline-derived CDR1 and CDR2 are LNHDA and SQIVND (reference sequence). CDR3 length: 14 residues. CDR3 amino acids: CASSSQGLQETQYF. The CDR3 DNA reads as TGTGCCAGTAGTTCACAGGGTTTGCAAGAGACCCAGTACTTC.

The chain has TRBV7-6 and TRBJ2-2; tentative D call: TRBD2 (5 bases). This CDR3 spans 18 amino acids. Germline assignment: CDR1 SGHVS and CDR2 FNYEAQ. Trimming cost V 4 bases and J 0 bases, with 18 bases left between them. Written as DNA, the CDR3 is TGTGCCAGCAGCTGGACTGCACAAACAGCCGCGAACACCGGGGAGCTGTTTTTT. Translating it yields CASSWTAQTAANTGELFF.

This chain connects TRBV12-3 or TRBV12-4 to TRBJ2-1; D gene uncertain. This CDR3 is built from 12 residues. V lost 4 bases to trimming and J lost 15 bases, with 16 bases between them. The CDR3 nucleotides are TGTGCCAGCAGTTGGATCGCCTCCGAGTTGTTCTTC. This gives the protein CASSWIASELFF.

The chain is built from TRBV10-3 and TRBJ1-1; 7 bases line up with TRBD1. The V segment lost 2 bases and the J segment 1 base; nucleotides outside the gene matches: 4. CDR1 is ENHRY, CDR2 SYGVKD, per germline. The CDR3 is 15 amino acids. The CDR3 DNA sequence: TGTGCCATCAGTGAGGCAACAGGGGCGAACACTGAAGCTTTCTTT. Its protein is CAISEATGANTEAFF.

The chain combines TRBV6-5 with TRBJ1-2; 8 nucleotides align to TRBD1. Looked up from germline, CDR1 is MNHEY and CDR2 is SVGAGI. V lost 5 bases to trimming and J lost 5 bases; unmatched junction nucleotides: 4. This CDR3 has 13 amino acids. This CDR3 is CASSQGAWYGYTF. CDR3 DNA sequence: TGTGCCAGCAGTCAGGGGGCATGGTATGGCTACACCTTC.

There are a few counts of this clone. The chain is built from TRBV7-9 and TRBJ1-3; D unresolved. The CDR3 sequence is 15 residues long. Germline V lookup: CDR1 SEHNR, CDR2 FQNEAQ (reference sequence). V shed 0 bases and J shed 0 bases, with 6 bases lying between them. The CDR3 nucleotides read TGTGCCAGCAGCTTAGCGCCCTACTCTGGAAACACCATATATTTT. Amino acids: CASSLAPYSGNTIYF.

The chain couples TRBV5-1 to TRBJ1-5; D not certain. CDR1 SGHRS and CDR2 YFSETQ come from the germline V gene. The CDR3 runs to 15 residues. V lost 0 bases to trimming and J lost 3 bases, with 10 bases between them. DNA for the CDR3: TGCGCCAGCAGCTTGGATGCGGGGAACAATCAGCCCCAGCATTTT. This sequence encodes CASSLDAGNNQPQHF.

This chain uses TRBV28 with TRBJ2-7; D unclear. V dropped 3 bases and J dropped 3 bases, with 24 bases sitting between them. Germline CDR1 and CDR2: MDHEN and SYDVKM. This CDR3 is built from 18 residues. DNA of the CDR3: TGTGCCAGCAGTTTCTTCCTTGACATTCTCAGAGAGGACTACGAGCAGTACTTC. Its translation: CASSFFLDILREDYEQYF.

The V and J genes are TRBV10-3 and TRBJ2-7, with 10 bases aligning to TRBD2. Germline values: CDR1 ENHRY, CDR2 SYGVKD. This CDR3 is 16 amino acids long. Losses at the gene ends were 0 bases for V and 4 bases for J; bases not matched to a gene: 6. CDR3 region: CAISESTSGKAYEQYF. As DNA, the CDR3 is TGTGCCATCAGTGAGTCCACTAGCGGGAAAGCTTACGAGCAGTACTTC.

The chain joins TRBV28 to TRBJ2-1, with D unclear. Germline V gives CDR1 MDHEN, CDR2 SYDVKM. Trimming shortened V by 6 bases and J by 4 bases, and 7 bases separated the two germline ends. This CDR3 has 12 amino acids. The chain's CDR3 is CASRTTYNEQFF. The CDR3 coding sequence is TGTGCCAGCAGGACAACTTACAATGAGCAGTTCTTC. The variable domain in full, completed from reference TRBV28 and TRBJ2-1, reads DVKVTQSSRYLVKRTGEKVFLECVQDMDHENMFWYRQDPGLGLRLIYFSYDVKMKEKGDIPEGYSVSREKKERFSLILESASTNQTSMYLCASRTTYNEQFFGPGTRLTVL.

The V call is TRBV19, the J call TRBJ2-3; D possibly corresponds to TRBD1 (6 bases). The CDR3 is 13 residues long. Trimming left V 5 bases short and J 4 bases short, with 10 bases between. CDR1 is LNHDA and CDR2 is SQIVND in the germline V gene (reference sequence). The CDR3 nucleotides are TGTGCCAGTAGTTTACAGGGCCCAGATACGCAGTATTTT. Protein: CASSLQGPDTQYF.

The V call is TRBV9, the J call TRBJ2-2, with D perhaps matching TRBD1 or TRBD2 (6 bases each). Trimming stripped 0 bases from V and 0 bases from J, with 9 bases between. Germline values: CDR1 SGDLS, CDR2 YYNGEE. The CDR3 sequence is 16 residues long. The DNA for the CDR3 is TGTGCCAGCAGCGTAGCCGGGGGCGCGAACACCGGGGAGCTGTTTTTT. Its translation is CASSVAGGANTGELFF.

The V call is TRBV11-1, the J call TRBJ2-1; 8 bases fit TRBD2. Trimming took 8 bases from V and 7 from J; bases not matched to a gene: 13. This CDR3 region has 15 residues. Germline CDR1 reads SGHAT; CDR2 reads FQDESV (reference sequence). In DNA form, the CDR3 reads TGTGCCAGCGGGCTACGGGAGGGCCTGGGAAATGAGCAGTTCTTC. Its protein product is CASGLREGLGNEQFF.

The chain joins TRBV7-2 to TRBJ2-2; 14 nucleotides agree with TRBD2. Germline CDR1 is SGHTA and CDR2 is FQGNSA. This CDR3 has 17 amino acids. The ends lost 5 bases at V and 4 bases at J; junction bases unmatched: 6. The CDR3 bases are TGTGCCAGCAGCCAACGACTAGCGGGGGGGATCACCGGGGAGCTGTTTTTT. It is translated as CASSQRLAGGITGELFF. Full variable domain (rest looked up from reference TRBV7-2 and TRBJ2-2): GAGVSQSPSNKVTEKGKDVELRCDPISGHTALYWYRQSLGQGLEFLIYFQGNSAPDKSGLPSDRFSAERTGGSVSTLTIQRTQQEDSAVYLCASSQRLAGGITGELFFGEGSRLTVL.

The CDR3 is CASSLAPGVYNEQFF. For the CDR3, the DNA is TGTGCCAGCAGCTTAGCCCCGGGGGTCTACAATGAGCAGTTCTTC. This chain uses TRBV7-2 with TRBJ2-1; D may be TRBD2 (6 bases). Trimming shortened V by 0 bases and J by 3 bases, and 9 bases separated the two germline ends. CDR3 length equals 15 residues. Germline-derived CDR1 and CDR2 are SGHTA and FQGNSA.

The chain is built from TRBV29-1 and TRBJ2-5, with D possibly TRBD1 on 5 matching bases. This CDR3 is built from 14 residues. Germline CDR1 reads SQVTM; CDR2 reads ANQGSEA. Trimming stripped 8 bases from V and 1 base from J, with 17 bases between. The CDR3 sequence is CSFRGAWSQETQYF. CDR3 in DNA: TGCAGCTTCCGTGGGGCTTGGAGCCAAGAGACCCAGTACTTC.

In DNA form, the CDR3 reads TGTGCCAGCAGCCCCCGATCCGCCGGGGAGCAGTACTTC. Translating gives CASSPRSAGEQYF. V gene TRBV3-1 (or the pseudogene TRBV3-2) combines with J gene TRBJ2-7, with D unresolved. V lost 4 bases to trimming and J lost 7 bases, with 14 bases between them. Germline CDR1 reads LGHDT; CDR2 reads YNNKEL (reference sequence). This CDR3 has 13 amino acids.